The source of this TCR beta chain is a study of cytomegalovirus exposure and HLA in healthy donors. Study-level findings and limits: Some public TCRs appeared in many individuals, while most sequences were rare. Published work reported that the classifier diagnosed cytomegalovirus status with high specificity and sensitivity. In vitro, three CMV-associated chains proved specific for CMV antigens.

Assay used: immunoSEQ multiplex PCR; TCRdb lists only in-frame clones, some missing. Among more than 120,000 clones listed, about 87% were seen once. This CDR3 is built from 13 residues. Germline CDR1 is MNHEY and CDR2 is SVGAGI. V was clipped by 11 bases and J by 8 bases; unmatched bases: 12. The donors were members of the validation cohort, which comprised about 130 subjects and was separate from the first cohort of more than 500 subjects. As regards this clone: Its antigen is not identified.

The chain recombines TRBV6-5 with TRBJ2-1, with 7 positions matching TRBD2. This TCR was recovered from a man aged 18 to 30 in good health and CMV-seropositive. Source material: PBMCs. The CDR3: CAGLAERRYEQFF. The CDR3 nucleotides read TGTGCCGGCCTAGCGGAGCGTCGTTATGAGCAGTTCTTC.